The 10 T cell receptor beta chains listed next were all sequenced from one sample in a study of blood T cells in healthy people across ages. Primers used in a second PCR of roughly 6 to 11 cycles were a sample-barcoded 5' primer and a J-beta primer mix. Each CDR3 protein is one row after TCRdb ran MiXCR on the 5' RACE reads. The data show more than 1,000,000 distinct CDR3 sequences, around 27% seen once. The sample also formed part of further work on T cells of mothers and their children.

Sample: blood. These receptors came from a girl between 2 and 10 years old in good health.

The rearrangement uses TRBV19 and TRBJ2-6, with D unclear. Germline V CDR1 and CDR2: LNHDA, SQIVND (reference sequence). This CDR3 comprises 15 residues. The V end was cut by 5 bases, the J end by 2 bases, with 10 bases between. The CDR3 DNA follows: TGTGCCAGTAGTCCTTTCGCGGCTGGGGCCAACGTCCTGACTTTC. Protein sequence: CASSPFAAGANVLTF.

The chain links TRBV20-1 to TRBJ2-5; a weak D match, TRBD2 (5 bases). From germline, CDR1 is DFQATT and CDR2 SNEGSKA (reference sequence). Deletions cut 6 bases from V and 2 bases from J, with 13 bases between. The CDR3 consists of 13 residues. The CDR3 DNA is TGCAGTGCCGAGAGGACTGTGCAAGAGACCCAGTACTTC. This codes for CSAERTVQETQYF.

The rearrangement uses TRBV7-9 and TRBJ2-1; possibly TRBD1 for D (6 bases). This CDR3 has 13 amino acids. Germline CDR1 reads SEHNR; CDR2 reads FQNEAQ (reference sequence). V lost 5 bases and J 8 bases, leaving 13 bases between the germline ends. CDR3 amino acids: CASSPLAGDEQFF. The CDR3 region has the DNA TGTGCCAGCAGCCCCTTAGCAGGGGATGAGCAGTTCTTC.

This clonotype was detected only a few times. The V gene is TRBV10-3, the J gene TRBJ1-5, with 10 bases matching TRBD1. Trimming took 6 bases from V and 7 from J; bases not matched to a gene: 6. Germline loops: CDR1 ENHRY, CDR2 SYGVKD. This CDR3 contains 14 residues. CDR3 region: CAISSGTGDQPQHF. CDR3 DNA sequence: TGTGCCATCAGCTCCGGGACAGGGGACCAGCCCCAGCATTTT.

This clonotype was observed a single time. The chain is built from TRBV6-5 and TRBJ2-6; the match to TRBD1 covers 7 bases. The V and J ends lost 6 bases and 4 bases, in that order; junction bases with no gene match: 6. The CDR3 has 15 amino acids. Germline V lookup: CDR1 MNHEY, CDR2 SVGAGI. The CDR3 DNA sequence: TGTGCCAGCAGGCCAACAGGGGCCGGGGCCAACGTCCTGACTTTC. Residues: CASRPTGAGANVLTF.

This clonotype has only a few counts. The rearrangement uses TRBV11-2 and TRBJ1-1; a weak D match, TRBD1 (5 bases). The CDR3 contains 16 residues. The V gene's germline CDR1 is SGHAT and CDR2 FQNNGV. Trimming cost V 5 bases and J 4 bases, with 20 bases left between them. In DNA form, the CDR3 reads TGTGCCAGCAGCCTAAGCCCCCAGGGCGAGGCCACTGAAGCTTTCTTT. This encodes CASSLSPQGEATEAFF.

V usage is TRBV29-1 and J usage is TRBJ2-3; the D gene is possibly TRBD1 (6 bases). V lost 1 base and J lost 2, with 10 bases in between. The CDR3 runs 14 residues. Per the germline V gene, CDR1 is SQVTM and CDR2 is ANQGSEA. CDR3 loop: CSVEGKGDTDTQYF. The CDR3, as DNA: TGCAGCGTTGAAGGCAAGGGGGACACAGATACGCAGTATTTT.

This clonotype appeared a few times. The J gene is TRBJ2-4, the V gene TRBV6-2 or TRBV6-3, with 11 bases fitting TRBD2. The CDR3 is 19 amino acids. CDR1 and CDR2 (germline): MNHEY, SVGEGT. Germline trimming cut 6 bases from V and 2 bases from J; bases unmatched to any gene: 15. CDR3 residues: CASSLGTSGPEGTKNIQYF. The CDR3, as DNA: TGTGCCAGCAGCCTGGGGACTAGCGGTCCTGAAGGAACCAAAAACATTCAGTACTTC.

The chain carries TRBV6-6 and TRBJ2-3, with unresolved D. Germline CDR1 is MNHNY and CDR2 is SVGAGI (reference sequence). V was trimmed by 2 bases and J by 0 bases, leaving 3 bases between them. This CDR3 is built from 13 residues. CDR3 sequence (DNA): TGTGCCAGCAGTTACCACAGCACAGATACGCAGTATTTT. It codes for CASSYHSTDTQYF.

The chain is built from TRBV4-1 and TRBJ2-5; perhaps TRBD1 as D (5 bases). Judging by the DNA end, TRBJ2-1 fits better; the J call may be wrong. The germline V gene encodes CDR1 MGHRA and CDR2 YSYEKL. The CDR3 consists of 16 residues. CDR3 sequence: CASSQVAGSPYNEQFF. DNA of the CDR3: TGCGCCAGCAGCCAAGTCGCAGGGTCCCCGTACAATGAGCAGTTCTTC.